A selection of T cell receptor beta chains follows, all from one sample in a study of spatial heterogeneity in lung cancer. A single record per CDR3 protein comes from TCRdb applying MiXCR to the 5' RACE reads. Of around 20,000 distinct CDR3 sequences listed, 9% to 10% are singletons. Sequenced here: PBMCs, sampled at follow-up. The source of these receptors is a male donor with early-stage non-small cell lung cancer. The CDR3 runs from the conserved cysteine through the conserved F or W. Fields, in order: J gene, D gene, V gene, clone size, CDR3 DNA, CDR3 protein. The D gene is left open where the match is weak. Clone sizes are given selectively: once, few, many, or a class where the clone is expanded.

J: TRBJ2-7; D: NA; V: TRBV27; size: NA; DNA: TGTGCCAGCAGTTTCTCCTCTTTACAGGGCTACGAGCAGTACTTC; CDR3: CASSFSSLQGYEQYF
J: TRBJ2-3; D: TRBD2; V: TRBV20-1; size: NA; DNA: TGCAGTGCTATCCCGGTGACTAGCGGGGGGGGCACAGATACGCAGTATTTT; CDR3: CSAIPVTSGGGTDTQYF
J: TRBJ2-3; D: NA; V: TRBV3-1; size: many; DNA: TGTGCCAGCAGCCGAGGTGGTGGTACAGATACGCAGTATTTT; CDR3: CASSRGGGTDTQYF
J: TRBJ2-1; D: NA; V: TRBV20-1; size: few; DNA: TGCAGTGCTAGAATCGCGCGCTACAATGAGCAGTTCTTC; CDR3: CSARIARYNEQFF
J: TRBJ2-7; D: NA; V: TRBV20-1; size: NA; DNA: TGCAGTGAGGGACGGAGCTCCTACGAGCAGTACTTC; CDR3: CSEGRSSYEQYF
J: TRBJ2-7; D: TRBD1; V: TRBV6-5; size: NA; DNA: TGTGCCAGCAGTTCGCGACAGGGTAGCGACGAGCAGTACTTC; CDR3: CASSSRQGSDEQYF
J: TRBJ2-3; D: NA; V: TRBV6-5; size: many; DNA: TGTGCCAGCAGGCCCTATGGGACACAGAGCACAGATACGCAGTATTTT; CDR3: CASRPYGTQSTDTQYF
J: TRBJ2-3; D: NA; V: TRBV15; size: few; DNA: TGTGCCACCAGCAGAGGTGGCAACACAGATACGCAGTATTTT; CDR3: CATSRGGNTDTQYF
J: TRBJ2-7; D: TRBD1; V: TRBV20-1; size: few; DNA: TGCAGTGCTCCTGACAGGGAAAAGTCCTACGAGCAGTACTTC; CDR3: CSAPDREKSYEQYF
J: TRBJ1-2; D: NA; V: TRBV7-2; size: many; DNA: TGTGCCAGCAGCCCCGAACCGGGGGCAGGGTATGGCTACACCTTC; CDR3: CASSPEPGAGYGYTF
J: TRBJ2-1; D: NA; V: TRBV6-5; size: few; DNA: TGTGCCAGCAGTTACCGGGCAGGGTCAGAGGAGCAGTTCTTC; CDR3: CASSYRAGSEEQFF
J: TRBJ2-1; D: TRBD1; V: TRBV24-1; size: many; DNA: TGTGCCACCAGTGATAGGGACAGGGGTTCCTACAATGAGCAGTTCTTC; CDR3: CATSDRDRGSYNEQFF
J: TRBJ1-1; D: NA; V: TRBV7-2; size: many; DNA: TGTGCCAGCAGCTTAGCAGGGTCGGGCACTGAAGCTTTCTTT; CDR3: CASSLAGSGTEAFF
J: TRBJ1-5; D: NA; V: TRBV28; size: NA; DNA: TGTGCCAGCAGTTTACGGAAAGGGGGAATCAATCAGCCCCAGCATTTT; CDR3: CASSLRKGGINQPQHF
J: TRBJ2-3; D: NA; V: TRBV5-4; size: NA; DNA: TGTGCCAGCAGTTCTATTAAGTGGGGGAGCACAGATACGCAGTATTTT; CDR3: CASSSIKWGSTDTQYF
J: TRBJ2-7; D: TRBD1; V: TRBV7-6; size: many; DNA: TGTGCCAGCAGCCCGGGACAGCTATACGAGCAGTACTTC; CDR3: CASSPGQLYEQYF